The TCR beta chain described here comes from a study of technical replicates of blood from a handful of donors. Germline V gene sequence: CDR1 SEHNR, CDR2 FQNEAQ (reference sequence). The V gene lost 5 bases and the J gene lost 5 bases, with 15 bases spanning the gap. The CDR3 is 15 amino acids. This table comes from immunoSEQ multiplex PCR, and its TCRdb copy is limited to in-frame clones, with some not included. This table holds approximately 76,000 clones, 86% found once. This receptor was taken from a human donor in good health. Some clones in this sample may be carry-over from other donors' samples. The chain is built from TRBV7-9 and TRBJ2-2; a weak D match, TRBD2 (6 bases). The specimen sequenced was PBMCs. CDR3 in DNA: TGTGCCAGCAGCACAACGGAGGGGAGGACCGGGGAGCTGTTTTTT. Amino acids: CASSTTEGRTGELFF.